The rows below give T cell receptor beta chains drawn from one sample of a study of cytomegalovirus exposure and HLA in healthy donors. Only in-frame clones appear in the TCRdb table, and some are missing; sequencing was by immunoSEQ multiplex PCR. The repertoire includes about 190,000 clones, over 70% of them detected once, and around 1.6% sits in the top ten. The specimen was PBMCs. The receptors shown here come from a woman aged 18-30 years in good health and CMV-seronegative. The CDR3 runs from the conserved cysteine through the conserved F or W. D genes are given only for firm matches. Clone size is stated in some rows and not others, as once, few, many or a class when expanded.

>TRBJ2-7|TRBV7-9|once|TRBD1
CASSQPGQGGYEQYF
TGTGCCAGCAGCCAACCGGGACAGGGGGGGTACGAGCAGTACTTC
>TRBJ2-7|TRBV4-2|.|TRBD2
CASSLGGKTSPYEQYF
TGTGCCAGCAGCCTGGGGGGAAAGACTAGCCCGTACGAGCAGTACTTC
>TRBJ2-1|TRBV7-3|.|TRBD2
CASSQGLVTYNEQFF
TGTGCCAGCAGCCAAGGACTAGTCACCTACAATGAGCAGTTCTTC
>TRBJ2-2|TRBV28|once|TRBD2
CASSTLAGDNTGELFF
TGTGCCAGCAGCACTCTAGCGGGGGATAACACCGGGGAGCTGTTTTTT
>TRBJ1-5|TRBV27|.|.
CASSLSTAQGNQPQHF
TGTGCCAGCAGTTTATCGACAGCCCAGGGCAATCAGCCCCAGCATTTT
>TRBJ1-6|TRBV2|.|.
CASSVTDSYNSPLHF
TGTGCCAGCAGTGTGACAGATTCCTATAATTCACCCCTCCACTTT
>TRBJ2-6|TRBV6-5|.|.
CASSYGQILTF
TGTGCCAGCAGTTACGGACAGATCCTGACTTTC
>TRBJ2-1|TRBV2|.|.
CARNDGGPYNEQFF
TGTGCCAGAAACGACGGGGGACCTTACAATGAGCAGTTCTTC
>TRBJ1-1|TRBV6-1|.|.
CASTWDTNTEAFF
TGTGCCAGCACATGGGACACTAACACTGAAGCTTTCTTT
>TRBJ2-1|TRBV15|few|TRBD1
CATSNIQGKRFNEQFF
TGTGCCACCAGCAACATACAGGGGAAGAGGTTCAATGAGCAGTTCTTC